This record concerns one TCR beta chain sequence. The antigen remains unidentified. Germline lookup yields CDR1 SEHNR and CDR2 FQNEAQ (reference sequence). The length of the CDR3 is 14 residues. The V end was cut by 3 bases, the J end by 5 bases, with 14 bases between. These data are taken from a study of beta chain features in type 1 diabetes. General study findings and limits: TCRB CDR3 length was moderately but significantly reduced in all four CD4+ subsets of Type 1 diabetes patients.

Expressed TCRB transcripts were sequenced, since all the RNA that had been isolated was reverse transcribed. Some clones are missing from TCRdb's copy, which holds only in-frame ones; the method was immunoSEQ multiplex PCR. The sample records about 400,000 clones, roughly 13% being singletons. The sample was naive CD4+ T cells from blood. The source is a man younger than 35 in good health. This rearrangement joins TRBV7-9 to TRBJ2-7; D unclear. CDR3 residues: CASSFLFRVHEQYF. The CDR3 DNA is TGTGCCAGCAGCTTTTTGTTCCGAGTGCACGAGCAGTACTTC. The variable domain in full, with the rest retrieved from reference TRBV7-9 and TRBJ2-7, is DTGVSQNPRHKITKRGQNVTFRCDPISEHNRLYWYRQTLGQGPEFLTYFQNEAQLEKSRLLSDRFSAERPKGSFSTLEIQRTEQGDSAMYLCASSFLFRVHEQYFGPGTRLTVT.